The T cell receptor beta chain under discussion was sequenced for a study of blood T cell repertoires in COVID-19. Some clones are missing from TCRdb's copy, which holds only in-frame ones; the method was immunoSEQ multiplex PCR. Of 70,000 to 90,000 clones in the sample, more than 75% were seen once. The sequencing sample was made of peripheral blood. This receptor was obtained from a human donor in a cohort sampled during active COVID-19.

This chain's CDR3 is CASSQSDTQYF. The DNA for the CDR3 is TGTGCCAGCAGCCAATCAGATACGCAGTATTTT. The gene calls are TRBV7-9 and TRBJ2-3; D gene unclear. The CDR3 runs 11 residues. Germline lookup yields CDR1 SEHNR and CDR2 FQNEAQ (reference sequence). Trimming stripped 5 bases from V and 4 bases from J, with 4 bases between.